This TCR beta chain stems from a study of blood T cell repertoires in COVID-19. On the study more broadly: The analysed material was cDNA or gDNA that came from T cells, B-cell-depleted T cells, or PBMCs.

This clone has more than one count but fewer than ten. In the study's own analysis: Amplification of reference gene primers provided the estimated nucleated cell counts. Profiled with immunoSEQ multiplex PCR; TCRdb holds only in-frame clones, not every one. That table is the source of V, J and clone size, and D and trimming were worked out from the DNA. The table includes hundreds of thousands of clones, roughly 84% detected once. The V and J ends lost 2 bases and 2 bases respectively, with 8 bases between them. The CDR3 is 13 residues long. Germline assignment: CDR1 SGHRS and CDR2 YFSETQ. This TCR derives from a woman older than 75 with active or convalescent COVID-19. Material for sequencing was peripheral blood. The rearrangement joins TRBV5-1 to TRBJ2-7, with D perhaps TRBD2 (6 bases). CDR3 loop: CASSLLATYEQYF. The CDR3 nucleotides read TGCGCCAGCAGCTTACTAGCAACCTACGAGCAGTACTTC.